The 10 T cell receptor beta chains below were found in one sample sequenced in a study of shared clonotypes between healthy human individuals. Clones were read by immunoSEQ multiplex PCR, and TCRdb kept only the in-frame ones, dropping some. The table records roughly 1,000,000 clones, approximately 80% of them present only once. Specimen: memory CD4+ T cells from PBMCs. Stated subset: CD45RA-negative fraction. The receptors were sampled from a man aged 18 to 30 in good health. Some clones in this sample may be carry-over from other donors' samples.

This chain links TRBV5-1 with TRBJ2-1, with 11 bases lining up with TRBD2. In germline, CDR1 is SGHRS, CDR2 YFSETQ. This CDR3 contains 23 residues. The V gene end was trimmed by 0 bases and the J gene end by 0 bases; junction bases not matched to a gene: 20. In DNA form, the CDR3 reads TGCGCCAGCAGCTTGGCCGGGGGCTCTCCGGGACTAGCGGAGAAGAGCTCCTACAATGAGCAGTTCTTC. Translating it yields CASSLAGGSPGLAEKSSYNEQFF.

The chain combines TRBV18 with TRBJ1-3; weak D call: TRBD1 (6 bases). V shed 3 bases and J shed 0 bases, with 9 bases lying between them. This CDR3 has 15 residues. The germline V gene has CDR1 KGHSH and CDR2 LQKENI. The CDR3 DNA reads TGTGCCAGCTCACCGGACAGCTTCTCTGGAAACACCATATATTTT. It encodes CASSPDSFSGNTIYF. The whole variable domain, remainder taken from reference TRBV18 and TRBJ1-3, is NAGVMQNPRHLVRRRGQEARLRCSPMKGHSHVYWYRQLPEEGLKFMVYLQKENIIDESGMPKERFSAEFPKEGPSILRIQQVVRGDSAAYFCASSPDSFSGNTIYFGEGSWLTVV.

The rearrangement uses TRBV28 and TRBJ2-7; TRBD2 agrees at 8 bases. Germline CDR1 MDHEN, CDR2 SYDVKM. The CDR3 contains 14 residues. J gave up 3 bases and V 6 bases, and 7 bases lay outside the gene matches. For the CDR3, the DNA is TGTGCCAGCAGGACGGGACTAGGTATCTACGAGCAGTACTTC. Amino acid sequence: CASRTGLGIYEQYF.

The chain employs TRBV5-1 and TRBJ2-7, with 7 nucleotides matching TRBD1. Per germline, CDR1 SGHRS and CDR2 YFSETQ. The CDR3 covers 15 residues. V was clipped by 1 base and J by 2 bases; unmatched bases: 6. Here the CDR3 reads CASSLQGGTTYEQYF. The CDR3 region has the DNA TGCGCCAGCAGCTTGCAAGGGGGCACTACCTACGAGCAGTACTTC.

As concerns this clone: This sample also contains other DNA sequences that code for the same CDR3. The chain uses TRBV6-6 and TRBJ2-7, with D hard to call. Germline lookup yields CDR1 MNHNY and CDR2 SVGAGI (reference sequence). The CDR3 runs 15 residues. V was shortened by 4 bases and J by 0 bases, with 13 bases between the two germline ends. CDR3 nucleotide sequence: TGTGCCAGCAGTTCGCCACTGCCAAGCTCCTACGAGCAGTACTTC. Its translation is CASSSPLPSSYEQYF.

This clone has a handful of counts. The chain combines TRBV28 with TRBJ1-1; D might be TRBD1 (5 bases). Trimming stripped 4 bases from V and 4 bases from J, with 10 bases between. Germline lookup yields CDR1 MDHEN and CDR2 SYDVKM. The CDR3 has 13 residues. CDR3 nucleotides: TGTGCCAGCAGTTGGGGGGGGATCACTGAAGCTTTCTTT. Its translation is CASSWGGITEAFF. Full variable domain (missing parts from reference TRBV28 and TRBJ1-1): DVKVTQSSRYLVKRTGEKVFLECVQDMDHENMFWYRQDPGLGLRLIYFSYDVKMKEKGDIPEGYSVSREKKERFSLILESASTNQTSMYLCASSWGGITEAFFGQGTRLTVV.

The V gene is TRBV30, the J gene TRBJ2-7; a weak D match, TRBD2 (6 bases). The J call may be mistaken, given a closer DNA end match to TRBJ2-1. The CDR3 extends over 15 amino acids. Germline V gives CDR1 GTSNPN, CDR2 SVGIG (reference sequence). This chain's CDR3 is CAWTAGFASGNEQFF. The CDR3 DNA follows: TGTGCCTGGACCGCTGGGTTTGCGAGCGGGAATGAGCAGTTCTTC.

The rearrangement links TRBV11-1 to TRBJ2-1; D possibly corresponds to TRBD2 (5 bases). The CDR3 loop spans 15 amino acids. CDR1 is SGHAT, CDR2 FQDESV, per germline (reference sequence). The V and J ends lost 4 bases and 5 bases respectively, with 15 bases between them. The CDR3 DNA reads as TGTGCCAGCAGCTCAGGTTGGGCTAGCCACAATGAGCAGTTCTTC. This sequence encodes CASSSGWASHNEQFF.

The genes are TRBV2 and TRBJ2-5; possible D gene TRBD2, 6 bases. This CDR3 has 12 amino acids. V was shortened by 6 bases and J by 5 bases, with 10 bases between the two germline ends. Germline V gene lookup returns CDR1 SNHLY and CDR2 FYNNEI. CDR3 residues: CASSGGLETQYF. CDR3 nucleotides: TGTGCCAGCAGCGGAGGGTTGGAGACCCAGTACTTC.

V gene TRBV30 combines with J gene TRBJ2-5, with 11 bases fitting TRBD1. The CDR3 length is 12 residues. V lost 3 bases and J lost 9; bases outside the gene matches: 3. Per the germline V gene, CDR1 is GTSNPN and CDR2 is SVGIG (reference sequence). The CDR3 region is CAWRGDRGAQYF. The DNA for the CDR3 is TGTGCCTGGAGAGGGGACAGGGGGGCCCAGTACTTC.